This T cell receptor (beta chain) appears in the sequencing data of a study of T cells in Graves' hyperthyroidism and ophthalmopathy. Background on the study: Before treatment of any kind, peripheral blood was taken at initial diagnosis. General study findings and limits: Appearing also in blood were most of the thyroid clonotypes expanded above 0.001.

The hyperthyroidism was newly diagnosed and had lasted under 2 months; the patients were aged 18 to 65. It was uncontrolled infection, other autoimmune disease, pregnancy or lactation that excluded patients. With respect to this clonotype: Its antigen is unidentified. A much larger clone lies one base from this, so it may be a read error.

V dropped 5 bases and J dropped 7; count of bases not matched to a gene: 17. The CDR3 runs 18 residues. The V gene's germline CDR1 is MDHEN and CDR2 SYDVKM. RNA transcripts yielded amplified TCR beta CDR3 regions. During a first-round RT-PCR of the TCR CDR3, the HTBI primer set was used. TCRdb itself ran the multiplex PCR reads through MiXCR, one entry per CDR3 protein. The sample has 250,000 to 300,000 distinct CDR3 sequences, 13% to 15% seen once. The chain combines TRBV28 with TRBJ2-1, with 10 nucleotides matching TRBD2. This sequence originates from a middle-aged woman with Graves' hyperthyroidism that later progressed to Graves' ophthalmopathy. Material: blood. The CDR3 spells CASSLIGPAGGPGNEQFF. The CDR3 DNA reads TGTGCCAGCAGTCTCATAGGACCAGCGGGAGGGCCGGGGAATGAGCAGTTCTTC.